Listed here is a single T cell receptor beta chain. The antigen is undetermined. From germline, CDR1 is GTSNPN and CDR2 SVGIG (reference sequence). This CDR3 is 15 amino acids long. V was clipped by 2 bases and J by 4 bases, with 17 bases between them. The data belong to a study of CD8 T cells in Susac syndrome. Study conclusions and caveats: The CD4+ T cell repertoires from Susac syndrome exhibited no clonal expansion.

A quantity of about 0.45 to 1 ug RNA underwent reverse transcription using random hexamers. It was immunoSEQ multiplex PCR that amplified TCR beta CDR3 across 54 Vbeta and 13 Jbeta. A single record per CDR3 protein comes from TCRdb applying MiXCR to the immunoSEQ multiplex PCR reads. The sample lists tens of thousands of distinct CDR3 sequences, around 93% occurring once. This rearrangement joins TRBV30 to TRBJ1-2; D is unresolved. The sequence came from a human donor with Susac syndrome. Sequenced sample: CD4+ T cells from PBMCs. The CDR3 here is CAWSTGPPGSYGYTF. The CDR3 nucleotides read TGTGCCTGGAGTACCGGGCCTCCTGGCTCCTATGGCTACACCTTC.